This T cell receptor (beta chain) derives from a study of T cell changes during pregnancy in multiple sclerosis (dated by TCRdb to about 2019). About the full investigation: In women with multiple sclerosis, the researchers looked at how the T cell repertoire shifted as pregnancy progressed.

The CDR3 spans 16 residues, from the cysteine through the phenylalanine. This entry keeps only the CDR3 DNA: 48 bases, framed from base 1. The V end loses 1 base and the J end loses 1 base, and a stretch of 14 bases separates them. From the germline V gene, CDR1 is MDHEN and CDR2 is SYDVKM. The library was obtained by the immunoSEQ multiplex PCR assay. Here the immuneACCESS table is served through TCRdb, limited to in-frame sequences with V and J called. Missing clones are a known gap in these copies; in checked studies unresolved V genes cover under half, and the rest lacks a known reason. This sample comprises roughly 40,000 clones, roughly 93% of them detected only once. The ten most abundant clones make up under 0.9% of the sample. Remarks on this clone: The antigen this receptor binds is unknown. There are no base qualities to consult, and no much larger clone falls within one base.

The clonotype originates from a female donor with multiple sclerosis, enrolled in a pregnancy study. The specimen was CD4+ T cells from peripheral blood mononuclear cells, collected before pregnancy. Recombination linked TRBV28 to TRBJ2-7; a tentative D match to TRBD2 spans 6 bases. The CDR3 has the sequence CASSLLGTLGSYEQYF. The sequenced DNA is TGTGCCAGCAGTTTATTGGGGACTTTAGGATCCTACGAGCAGTACTTC.